Below, 3 T cell receptor beta chains from the same sample are listed, as sequenced in a study of cytomegalovirus exposure and HLA in healthy donors. TCRdb's table, derived via immunoSEQ multiplex PCR, lists solely in-frame clones and lacks some. This sample has some 130,000 clones, with nearly 90% found just once. The sequenced sample was PBMCs. These TCRs come from a woman under 30 in good health and CMV-seronegative.

The rearrangement uses TRBV2 and TRBJ1-5; D remains ambiguous. This CDR3 comprises 15 residues. Trimming took 3 bases from V and 1 from J, leaving 10 bases between them. Germline CDR1 is SNHLY and CDR2 is FYNNEI. The CDR3, as DNA: TGTGCCAGCAGTGATCTCCGGGGAAGCAATCAGCCCCAGCATTTT. Its protein product is CASSDLRGSNQPQHF.

This chain uses TRBV6-6 with TRBJ1-1; 8 positions agree with TRBD1. CDR3 length: 15 amino acids. Germline V lookup: CDR1 MNHNY, CDR2 SVGAGI (reference sequence). After removal of 6 bases from V and 5 bases from J, the junction contained 11 bases not matched to a gene. CDR3 loop: CASSRDRYLGTEAFF. The CDR3 nucleotides are TGTGCCAGCAGCCGGGACAGGTATCTCGGGACTGAAGCTTTCTTT.

V is TRBV9 and J is TRBJ2-2; no definite D call. Germline V gene lookup returns CDR1 SGDLS and CDR2 YYNGEE. The germline V and J ends were trimmed by 4 bases and 2 bases, with 6 bases remaining between them. The CDR3 has 13 residues. DNA for the CDR3: TGTGCCAGCAGCCCCCTTAACACCGGGGAGCTGTTTTTT. It specifies CASSPLNTGELFF.